A selection of T cell receptor beta chains follows, all from one sample in a study of blood T cell repertoires in COVID-19. Libraries were prepared by immunoSEQ multiplex PCR; TCRdb keeps only in-frame clonotypes and omits some of them. The table records 200,000 to 250,000 clones, 75% to 90% of them present only once. Sequencing used PBMCs or T cells enriched from blood (not recorded which). The receptors were sampled from a man aged 35 to 55 who had recovered from COVID-19. Both conserved end residues are part of each CDR3. Each record gives: D gene, clone size, V gene, J gene, CDR3 DNA, CDR3 protein. The D gene is left open where the match is weak. Not all rows give a size; the values are once, few, many and, for expanded clones, a class.

d_call: TRBD1
clone_size: -
v_call: TRBV7-2
j_call: TRBJ2-7
cdr3_nt: TGTGCCAGCAGCCCGAAAGACAGGGGCTCCTACGAGCAGTACTTC
cdr3_aa: CASSPKDRGSYEQYF

d_call: TRBD2
clone_size: -
v_call: TRBV5-1
j_call: TRBJ2-5
cdr3_nt: TGCGCCAGCAGGGCCGGGACTAGCCAAATAGGGACCCAGTACTTC
cdr3_aa: CASRAGTSQIGTQYF

d_call: TRBD2
clone_size: -
v_call: TRBV9
j_call: TRBJ2-1
cdr3_nt: TGTGCCAGCAGCCCTAAGGGACTAGCCCACAATGAGCAGTTCTTC
cdr3_aa: CASSPKGLAHNEQFF

d_call: -
clone_size: few
v_call: TRBV2
j_call: TRBJ1-5
cdr3_nt: TGTGCCAGCACCAGGGATGGGCAGGGCCATCAGCCCCAGCATTTT
cdr3_aa: CASTRDGQGHQPQHF

d_call: -
clone_size: -
v_call: TRBV5-8
j_call: TRBJ1-4
cdr3_nt: TGTGCCAGCAGCCGCCCACCTGGGGGGGGAAATGAAAAACTGTTTTTT
cdr3_aa: CASSRPPGGGNEKLFF

d_call: -
clone_size: few
v_call: TRBV3-1/TRBV3-2
j_call: TRBJ2-7
cdr3_nt: TGTGCCAGCAGCCCGGTTATAAGCTCCTACGAGCAGTACTTC
cdr3_aa: CASSPVISSYEQYF

d_call: -
clone_size: few
v_call: TRBV9
j_call: TRBJ2-5
cdr3_nt: TGTGCCAGCAGCGTAGTCGGACACACACAAGAGACCCAGTACTTC
cdr3_aa: CASSVVGHTQETQYF

d_call: TRBD2
clone_size: -
v_call: TRBV19
j_call: TRBJ2-7
cdr3_nt: TGTGCCAGTACCCCCCGGGGTAGCGGGAGGCACCACGAGCAGTACTTC
cdr3_aa: CASTPRGSGRHHEQYF

d_call: -
clone_size: -
v_call: TRBV5-1
j_call: TRBJ1-1
cdr3_nt: TGCGCCAGCAGCTCCTACCGGGACACTAAAAACACTGAAGCTTTCTTT
cdr3_aa: CASSSYRDTKNTEAFF

d_call: TRBD1
clone_size: -
v_call: TRBV19
j_call: TRBJ1-1
cdr3_nt: TGTGCCAGTAGTGGGGACAGGCGAAGGAACACTGAAGCTTTCTTT
cdr3_aa: CASSGDRRRNTEAFF

d_call: -
clone_size: -
v_call: TRBV4-1
j_call: TRBJ1-1
cdr3_nt: TGCGCCAGCAGCCTCGGGACATGGAGACGAGAAGGCACTGAAGCTTTCTTT
cdr3_aa: CASSLGTWRREGTEAFF

d_call: TRBD1
clone_size: -
v_call: TRBV6-5
j_call: TRBJ1-1
cdr3_nt: TGTGCCAGCAGCCCAGGGGGTACTGAAGCTTTCTTT
cdr3_aa: CASSPGGTEAFF

d_call: -
clone_size: -
v_call: TRBV14
j_call: TRBJ1-1
cdr3_nt: TGTGCCAGCAGCCACCCAGGGGTAAAGGGTGGCACTGAAGCTTTCTTT
cdr3_aa: CASSHPGVKGGTEAFF

d_call: -
clone_size: -
v_call: TRBV12-5
j_call: TRBJ2-1
cdr3_nt: TGTGCTAGTGGTTTGACAGGGTATCATGAGCAGTTCTTC
cdr3_aa: CASGLTGYHEQFF

d_call: -
clone_size: once
v_call: TRBV2
j_call: TRBJ1-3
cdr3_nt: TGTGCCAGCCATTTGACAGGCACACTCTCTGGAAACACCATATATTTT
cdr3_aa: CASHLTGTLSGNTIYF

d_call: -
clone_size: -
v_call: TRBV7-9
j_call: TRBJ2-1
cdr3_nt: TGTGCCAGCAGCTTATCTACCGGGAGCCCGATCTTC
cdr3_aa: CASSLSTGSPIF

d_call: -
clone_size: -
v_call: TRBV24-1
j_call: TRBJ1-2
cdr3_nt: TGTGCCACCAGTGATCCTGGAGGGCCGAACTATGGCTACACCTTC
cdr3_aa: CATSDPGGPNYGYTF

d_call: TRBD1
clone_size: many
v_call: TRBV5-1
j_call: TRBJ2-7
cdr3_nt: TGCGCCAGCAGCAATGGACAGGGAACCGAGCAGTACTTC
cdr3_aa: CASSNGQGTEQYF

d_call: TRBD1
clone_size: -
v_call: TRBV11-2
j_call: TRBJ1-6
cdr3_nt: TGTGCCAGCAGCATAGGACAGGGGAATTCACCCCTCCACTTT
cdr3_aa: CASSIGQGNSPLHF

d_call: TRBD1
clone_size: -
v_call: TRBV25-1
j_call: TRBJ1-1
cdr3_nt: TGTGCCACCAGCCCAGGGGGACAGGGATATTACACTGAAGCTTTCTTT
cdr3_aa: CATSPGGQGYYTEAFF

d_call: -
clone_size: -
v_call: TRBV28
j_call: TRBJ2-7
cdr3_nt: TGTGCCAGTTGCGGACATCTCGGCTCCTACGAGCAGTACTTC
cdr3_aa: CASCGHLGSYEQYF

d_call: -
clone_size: -
v_call: TRBV25-1
j_call: TRBJ1-4
cdr3_nt: TGTGCCAGCAGCATCCGGGACAATAATGAAAAACTGTTTTTT
cdr3_aa: CASSIRDNNEKLFF

d_call: -
clone_size: -
v_call: TRBV5-1
j_call: TRBJ2-2
cdr3_nt: TGCGCCAGCAGCCCTCCGACAGGCATCTTACCCGGGGAGCTGTTTTTT
cdr3_aa: CASSPPTGILPGELFF

d_call: TRBD2
clone_size: -
v_call: TRBV7-9
j_call: TRBJ2-1
cdr3_nt: TGTGCCAGCAGCTTAGGGGTCGGGGGACTAGCGAACAATGAGCAGTTCTTC
cdr3_aa: CASSLGVGGLANNEQFF

d_call: -
clone_size: -
v_call: TRBV7-9
j_call: TRBJ1-2
cdr3_nt: TGTGCCAGCAGCTTTGGTCCCGGAGTCTACTATGGCTACACCTTC
cdr3_aa: CASSFGPGVYYGYTF

d_call: TRBD1
clone_size: -
v_call: TRBV6-5
j_call: TRBJ2-7
cdr3_nt: TGTGCCAGCACCGACAGGGGACGGGGCTACGAGCAGTACTTC
cdr3_aa: CASTDRGRGYEQYF

d_call: -
clone_size: -
v_call: TRBV5-6
j_call: TRBJ2-3
cdr3_nt: TGTGCCAGCAGCTTGAACGCAGGGGCTAGCACAGATACGCAGTATTTT
cdr3_aa: CASSLNAGASTDTQYF

d_call: -
clone_size: -
v_call: TRBV9
j_call: TRBJ1-1
cdr3_nt: TGTGCCAGCAGCGTAGCAGGGGCAGGGGTCTACACTGAAGCTTTCTTT
cdr3_aa: CASSVAGAGVYTEAFF

d_call: TRBD1
clone_size: -
v_call: TRBV7-9
j_call: TRBJ1-6
cdr3_nt: TGTGCCAGCAGCTTAGGCCCGGACAGGGGGCTGGGGTCACCCCTCCACTTT
cdr3_aa: CASSLGPDRGLGSPLHF

d_call: -
clone_size: -
v_call: TRBV5-1
j_call: TRBJ1-2
cdr3_nt: TGCGCCAGCAGCTTGGCTCAGGGAGGAGGGTCGCTCTATGATGGCTACACCTTC
cdr3_aa: CASSLAQGGGSLYDGYTF

d_call: TRBD1
clone_size: -
v_call: TRBV25-1
j_call: TRBJ1-5
cdr3_nt: TGTGCCAGCAGTGATACAGGGGGCCATCAGCCCCAGCATTTT
cdr3_aa: CASSDTGGHQPQHF

d_call: -
clone_size: -
v_call: TRBV7-9
j_call: TRBJ1-4
cdr3_nt: TGTGCCAGCAGCTTAGGAACAGTAAATGAAAAACTGTTTTTT
cdr3_aa: CASSLGTVNEKLFF

d_call: -
clone_size: -
v_call: TRBV7-9
j_call: TRBJ1-5
cdr3_nt: TGTGCCAGCAGCTTTTCCTGCTCGCGGGGTGTCAGGGTTTTGCCCCAGCATTTT
cdr3_aa: CASSFSCSRGVRVLPQHF

d_call: TRBD2
clone_size: -
v_call: TRBV10-3
j_call: TRBJ2-2
cdr3_nt: TGTGCCATCAGGGAAACTAGCGGGAGACCAACCGGGGAGCTGTTTTTT
cdr3_aa: CAIRETSGRPTGELFF

d_call: -
clone_size: -
v_call: TRBV4-1
j_call: TRBJ1-6
cdr3_nt: TGCGCCAGCAGCCAAGAAGCGAATTCCTATAATTCACCCCTCCACTTT
cdr3_aa: CASSQEANSYNSPLHF

d_call: TRBD1
clone_size: -
v_call: TRBV3-1/TRBV3-2
j_call: TRBJ1-4
cdr3_nt: TGTGCCAGCAGCCAATATGACAGGGGGCGCGGTGAAAAACTGTTTTTT
cdr3_aa: CASSQYDRGRGEKLFF

d_call: -
clone_size: -
v_call: TRBV12-3/TRBV12-4
j_call: TRBJ1-1
cdr3_nt: TGTGCCAGCAGCCGGATAGCGCGGACTGAAGCTTTCTTT
cdr3_aa: CASSRIARTEAFF

d_call: -
clone_size: -
v_call: TRBV7-9
j_call: TRBJ1-3
cdr3_nt: TGTGCCAGCAGCCTTAGGGGCGGATACTCTGGAAACACCATATATTTT
cdr3_aa: CASSLRGGYSGNTIYF

d_call: -
clone_size: -
v_call: TRBV19
j_call: TRBJ2-2
cdr3_nt: TGTGCCAGTAGACCACAAACAGGAATCGGGGAGCTGTTTTTT
cdr3_aa: CASRPQTGIGELFF

d_call: -
clone_size: -
v_call: TRBV30
j_call: TRBJ1-5
cdr3_nt: TGTGCCTGGAGTCCACAGGAATATCAGCCCCAGCATTTT
cdr3_aa: CAWSPQEYQPQHF

d_call: TRBD1
clone_size: many
v_call: TRBV24-1
j_call: TRBJ2-1
cdr3_nt: TGTGCCACCATGAGGACAGGCTACAATGAGCAGTTCTTC
cdr3_aa: CATMRTGYNEQFF

d_call: -
clone_size: -
v_call: TRBV6-5
j_call: TRBJ1-1
cdr3_nt: TGTGCCAGCAGTAATAGAGAGGGAGGTAAATCTGAAGCTTTCTTT
cdr3_aa: CASSNREGGKSEAFF

d_call: TRBD1
clone_size: once
v_call: TRBV27
j_call: TRBJ1-2
cdr3_nt: TGTGCCAGCAGTTTAGCCAGGGGGGCGGTGTATGGTGGCTACACCTTC
cdr3_aa: CASSLARGAVYGGYTF

d_call: TRBD2
clone_size: -
v_call: TRBV9
j_call: TRBJ2-7
cdr3_nt: TGTGCCAGCAGCCCCGTCGGGGGGGCCAGCTCCTACGAGCAGTACTTC
cdr3_aa: CASSPVGGASSYEQYF

d_call: -
clone_size: -
v_call: TRBV5-4
j_call: TRBJ1-1
cdr3_nt: TGTGCCAGCAGCTTATTCGGGGGATCGGACACTGAAGCTTTCTTT
cdr3_aa: CASSLFGGSDTEAFF

d_call: TRBD1
clone_size: -
v_call: TRBV30
j_call: TRBJ2-7
cdr3_nt: TGTGCCTGGAGTCCTAAGACAGGGGCGAGATACGAGCAGTACTTC
cdr3_aa: CAWSPKTGARYEQYF

d_call: -
clone_size: -
v_call: TRBV2
j_call: TRBJ2-1
cdr3_nt: TGTGCCAGCAGTGTGACGGGGTATGAGCAGTTCTTC
cdr3_aa: CASSVTGYEQFF

d_call: -
clone_size: -
v_call: TRBV27
j_call: TRBJ2-5
cdr3_nt: TGTGCCAGCAGGCCGGGGTACCAAGAGACCCAGTACTTC
cdr3_aa: CASRPGYQETQYF

d_call: TRBD1
clone_size: -
v_call: TRBV9
j_call: TRBJ1-3
cdr3_nt: TGTGCCAGCAGCGTCAACCCAGGGACAGGGGTCGGAAACACCATATATTTT
cdr3_aa: CASSVNPGTGVGNTIYF

d_call: -
clone_size: -
v_call: TRBV5-6
j_call: TRBJ1-2
cdr3_nt: TGTGCCAGCCGAGAACTCATCAGGGTCGACTATGGCTACACCTTC
cdr3_aa: CASRELIRVDYGYTF

d_call: -
clone_size: -
v_call: TRBV12-5
j_call: TRBJ1-2
cdr3_nt: TGTGCTAGTGGTTTGGTAGCCCCGCGTGGCTACACCTTC
cdr3_aa: CASGLVAPRGYTF

d_call: -
clone_size: -
v_call: TRBV7-9
j_call: TRBJ2-1
cdr3_nt: TGTGCCAGCAGCTTAGTTCAGCTAGGACTAAATGAGCAGTTCTTC
cdr3_aa: CASSLVQLGLNEQFF